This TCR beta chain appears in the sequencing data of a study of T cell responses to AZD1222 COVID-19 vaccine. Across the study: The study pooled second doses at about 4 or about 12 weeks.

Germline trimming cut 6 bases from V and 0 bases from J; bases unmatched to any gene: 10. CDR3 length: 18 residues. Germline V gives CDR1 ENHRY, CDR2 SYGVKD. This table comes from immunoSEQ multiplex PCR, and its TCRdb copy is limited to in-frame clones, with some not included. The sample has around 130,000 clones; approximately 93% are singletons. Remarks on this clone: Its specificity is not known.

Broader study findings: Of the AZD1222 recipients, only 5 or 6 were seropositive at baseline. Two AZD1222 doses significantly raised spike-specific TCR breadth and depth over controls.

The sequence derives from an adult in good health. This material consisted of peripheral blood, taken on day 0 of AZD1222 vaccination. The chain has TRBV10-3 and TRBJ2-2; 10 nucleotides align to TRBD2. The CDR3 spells CAISDSTSGYANTGELFF. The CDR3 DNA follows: TGTGCCATCAGCGATTCGACTAGCGGGTATGCGAACACCGGGGAGCTGTTTTTT.